This TCR beta chain derives from a study of cytomegalovirus exposure and HLA in healthy donors (TCRdb year 2017). Background on the whole study: An earlier analysis of about 530 of the donors reported approximately 300 Gb of sequence data and 117 million unique TCR beta sequences obtained from roughly 170 million T cells. The study profiled the T cell repertoires of hundreds of subjects by immunosequencing and related them to cytomegalovirus serostatus. Both class I and class II loci were covered by HLA typing, at four-digit resolution. Genome-wide SNP genotypes for about 65% of the 666 donors were used in a later genetic analysis, which treated that subset as a discovery cohort. Of the 300 to 500 genotyped donors, 80% to 90% were placed in the genetic ancestry cluster associated with self-reported Caucasian donors. The later analysis used no new phenotypic data to find candidate immune exposures, relying instead on TCR beta sequences and their occurrence across donors. Besides the first cohort of under 700 subjects, a separate validation cohort made up of roughly 120 different subjects was used. To predict cytomegalovirus infection status, the study brought together high-throughput TCR immunosequencing, statistical association of individual TCRs with disease status, and machine learning. A later analysis re-examined previously published TCR beta repertoires from over 500 donors and added high-resolution HLA genotyping to investigate patterns of TCR occurrence. Because of strong linkage in the cohort, four to six DR-DQ haplotypes were treated as single units for association and clustering. The number of typed donors differed by locus: about 620-640 for A, B, C, DRB1 and DQB1; 500 to 550 for DQA1; 606 for DPA1; and some 430 for DPB1. Among roughly 370 genotyped donors of the cohort, an average of about 240,000 unique TCR beta nucleotide sequences were sequenced per donor, 15% to 20% of them non-productive. The study was designed to test whether signatures of past pathogen exposure could be identified by cataloging public T cell receptors. About 310 gigabases of sequencing data and some 85 million unique TCR sequences were included in an early release covering 500 to 750 HLA-typed donors. An earlier analysis of around 580 of the donors used high-throughput TCR beta sequencing to judge whether each TCR beta V gene segment behaved as functional or pseudogenic. Donor age, sex, ethnicity and CMV serostatus were collected together with the repertoire data. Every repertoire in the discovery cohort had been generated on one and the same sequencing platform.

To note about this clone: Its antigen specificity is not known. The input lacks base qualities; no much larger clone sits a single base away.

In total, roughly 710 healthy bone marrow donors made up the cohort. Cohort members were all nominally healthy when sampled, although unrecorded immune exposures were likely present. The donor was CMV seropositive and belonged to the group of 250 to 300 seropositive cohort members. Each donor provided a peripheral blood sample, and peripheral blood mononuclear cells were used for TCR beta sequencing. Genomic DNA extraction from the blood cell samples was performed with the Qiagen DNeasy Blood Extraction Kit. Receptor libraries were prepared by the immunoSEQ multiplex PCR assay. For the multiplex PCR, a mixture combining 60 forward primers for TCR Vbeta segments and 13 reverse primers for TCR Jbeta segments was used. The CDR3 region of rearranged TCR beta genes was amplified from genomic DNA by a multiplex PCR assay. Amplified TCR beta libraries were sequenced as 87-base-pair reads on the Illumina HiSeq System. Per the source publication's procedure: In a later analysis, 70 million to 95 million unique TCR beta chains were counted across the 500 to 850 repertoires, and roughly 10 million of these chains were shared by at least two donors. A nearest-neighbor algorithm error-corrected the raw reads and collapsed the reads into unique sequences, merging closely related sequences to remove PCR and sequencing errors. V, D and J gene segments were assigned by aligning CDR3 sequences to IMGT reference sequences. For a sequence to be retained, a match of at least six nucleotides to both a V gene segment and a J gene segment was required. Rearrangements were classified as productive when the CDR3 lacked stop codons and remained in frame with V and J, and all other rearrangements were classified as non-productive. Following IMGT convention, CDR3 was defined as the stretch from the second conserved V-encoded cysteine to the conserved J-encoded phenylalanine. The earlier analysis of some 600 of the donors excluded sequences that lacked an unambiguous match to a single V gene segment. In an earlier analysis of almost 600 of the donors, a V segment was called functional when productive rearrangements were above 56.7%, and segregating when the standard deviation between donors exceeded 5%. To diagnose cytomegalovirus status from the catalog of TCR beta chain sequences, a statistical classification framework was built. In a later analysis, V and J genes were assigned by comparing TCR nucleotide sequences against IMGT/GENE-DB human TR gene sequences. In a later analysis, CDR3 sequences and most-parsimonious VDJ recombination scenarios were assigned using the TCRdist pipeline. In a later analysis, each TCR beta chain was defined by its CDR3 amino acid sequence together with its V-gene family, and reads lacking a unique V-gene family were excluded. In a later analysis, approximately 590 highly shared, low-generation-probability nucleotide sequences were removed to address suspected cross-contamination and a sequencing artifact. In a later analysis, a clonal expansion index for each public chain was calculated from normalized within-repertoire ranks of inferred template counts. In a later analysis, generation probabilities were computed with a VDJ recombination model fitted to out-of-frame rearrangements, and the resulting probabilities were checked against IGoR. In a later analysis, hypergeometric tests were used to score TCR-TCR, TCR-HLA and TCR-CMV co-occurrence, with a repertoire-size bias correction applied to TCR pairs. To estimate false discovery rates, a later analysis permuted the HLA or CMV assignments 20 times. In a later analysis, co-occurring TCRs were grouped using DBSCAN, and TCRdist sequence similarity was added for clustering within HLA-allele-positive subsets. Co-occurrence clustering excluded repertoires with fewer than 30,000 or more than 120,000 public chains, plus five with anomalous nucleotide sharing. TCRdb retrieved this table from immuneACCESS and kept in-frame rearrangements only. Not all clones are present; in checked studies, unresolved V genes account for under half, and no reason is known for the remainder. V and J calls and clone size are those listed in that table; D and trimming were worked out from the DNA. The sample table holds about 170,000 clones, of which approximately 81% were seen once. Of the sample, less than 2.5% is held by the ten largest clones.

Points the paper makes about the study in general: Compared with the approximately 670-donor mean, donors in an Asian-associated ancestry cluster had fewer N-insertions in productive TCRs, according to a later genetic analysis. In a later analysis, around 15,000 TCR beta sequences were associated with specific HLA alleles at a false discovery rate of 0.05. A later analysis found that HLA-associated TCR beta chains were more clonally expanded and had lower generation probabilities than equally common non-associated chains. Correlated functional status among segregating V segments might be attributable to linkage disequilibrium, but an unknown experimental factor could not be ruled out. A cluster of highly shared sequence variants was judged likely to represent a technical artifact of the sequencing pipeline. The only immune exposure information available for the cohort was CMV serostatus. A later genetic analysis associated a missense DCLRE1C variant with V-gene and J-gene trimming of TCR beta chains, and an independent cohort replicated the association. Most TCR sequences were seen in very few donors, while some public TCRs were found in many individuals. The earlier analysis of around 600 of the donors excluded fewer than 20 rarely observed V segments, including chromosome 9 orphons, because counts were too low. According to a later analysis, parvovirus B19, influenza, CMV and Epstein-Barr virus appeared linked to several top co-occurrence clusters. In the study, 150 to 200 TCR beta chains were listed as associated with cytomegalovirus. An earlier analysis of 587 of the donors showed that most TCR beta V segments appeared in productive rearrangements either about 87% or about 30% of the time, which broadly matched IMGT annotations. The classifier was reported to diagnose cytomegalovirus status with high specificity and sensitivity in both the original cohort and the validation cohort. In vitro tests confirmed that three of the cytomegalovirus-associated TCR beta chains recognize cytomegalovirus antigens. Roughly uniform sequencing depth across donors was assumed in presence/absence analyses, although this assumption may not hold. According to a later analysis, most CMV-associated TCR beta chains appeared to be HLA-restricted, and the HLA associations seemed to be driven largely by CMV exposure. A further reported finding was that TCR beta sequences accurately predicted the HLA-A and HLA-B alleles for most subjects in the first cohort. Assigning TCR associations to individual alleles was difficult when HLA alleles, especially DR and DQ, strongly co-occurred. It was suggested by the authors that the approach could potentially be generalized to other disease states and immunological phenotypes. Because HLA typing was unavailable for some donors at each locus, only the typed subset was used in association tests. Some IMGT-functional V segments, including TRBV6-2 and TRBV6-3, could not be distinguished by the 87-base-pair reads and were therefore excluded. In this cohort, only TCR beta chains were sequenced, and detectable features were limited by the absence of alpha or paired-chain data. According to a later analysis, TCR association rates differed among HLA loci, with DRB1 alleles showing the most associated TCRs and HLA-C alleles showing the fewest.

Reading from cysteine to phenylalanine, the CDR3 counts 17 amino acids. Here the CDR3 DNA is all that survives: 51 bases in frame from base 1. A distance of 23 bases separates the germline ends of V and J, which lose 6 bases and 3 bases respectively. CDR1 is given as SGHAT and CDR2 as FQNNGV, both from the germline V gene. The V and J segments used are TRBV11-2 and TRBJ2-5; TRBD2 might be the D gene, on 5 matching bases. The sequenced sample was PBMCs. This sequence was found in a man between 18 and 29 years old in good health and CMV-seropositive. For the CDR3, the sequence is CASRRNREGLGKETQYF. The nucleotide sequence is given as TGTGCCAGCAGACGGAACCGAGAGGGTTTGGGTAAAGAGACCCAGTACTTC.